The 20 T cell receptor beta chains below come from one sample, sequenced in a study of human T cells and chemical hapten exposure. TCRdb fed the RACE reads into MiXCR, producing one record per CDR3 protein. Of some 64,000 distinct CDR3 sequences listed, approximately 10% were seen once; the top ten hold roughly 2.3%. Stated time point: patch test 3, about 24 weeks after DPC sensitization. Treatment noted: therapeutic diphenylcyclopropenone sensitization with weekly scalp DPC. The specimen comprised whole blood, sampled in connection with sensitization to the hapten diphenylcyclopropenone (DPC). Receptors were obtained from a young woman with alopecia areata. Some clones in this sample may be carry-over from other donors' samples.

As concerns this clonotype: Possible read error: a much larger clone is one base away. The chain has TRBV18 and TRBJ2-7, with unresolved D. Germline-derived CDR1 and CDR2 are KGHSH and LQKENI. CDR3 size: 13 residues. The ends were cut back, 2 bases at V and 5 bases at J, with 10 bases in the middle. CDR3 protein: CASSPRSTHEQYF. The CDR3 nucleotides are TGTGCCAGCTCACCAAGGTCTACCCACGAGCAGTACTTC.

This clonotype has a count of ten or more. The chain recombines TRBV7-6 with TRBJ2-3; a weak D match, TRBD2 (5 bases). CDR3 length: 17 amino acids. Deletions cut 1 base from V and 2 bases from J, with 16 bases between. The germline gives CDR1 SGHVS, CDR2 FNYEAQ. In nucleotides, the CDR3 is TGTGCCAGCAGCTTAGGAGGCCTAGCAGCGAACACAGATACGCAGTATTTT. Its translation: CASSLGGLAANTDTQYF. Full variable domain (missing parts from reference TRBV7-6 and TRBJ2-3): GAGVSQSPRYKVTKRGQDVALRCDPISGHVSLYWYRQALGQGPEFLTYFNYEAQQDKSGLPNDRFSAERPEGSISTLTIQRTEQRDSAMYRCASSLGGLAANTDTQYFGPGTRLTVL.

Many counts were recorded for this clonotype. The chain recombines TRBV7-3 with TRBJ2-3, with 8 nucleotides matching TRBD2. V was pared by 3 bases and J by 3 bases, with 5 bases of the junction left unmatched. The CDR3 is 15 residues long. CDR1 is SGHTA, CDR2 FQGTGA, per germline. The CDR3, as DNA: TGTGCCAGCAGCTTGACTAGCGCCAGAACAGATACGCAGTATTTT. Protein: CASSLTSARTDTQYF.

About this clonotype itself: A much bigger clone sits one base away, suggesting this may be a read error. V gene TRBV6-6 combines with J gene TRBJ1-3; perhaps TRBD1 as D (5 bases). CDR3 length: 16 amino acids. Germline values: CDR1 MNHNY, CDR2 SVGAGI (reference sequence). In DNA form, the CDR3 reads TGTGCCAGCAGTTCCGCGCAAAGACAGAGTGGAAACACCACATATTTT. It codes for CASSSAQRQSGNTTYF.

V gene TRBV28 combines with J gene TRBJ2-5, with 9 bases fitting TRBD2. V shed 5 bases, J shed 2 bases, and the junction held 6 bases outside the gene matches. The CDR3 runs to 15 residues. Germline assignment: CDR1 MDHEN and CDR2 SYDVKM. The CDR3 bases are TGTGCCAGCAGTCCCCTAGCGGGGATGCAAGAGACCCAGTACTTC. Protein product: CASSPLAGMQETQYF.

The V gene is TRBV7-2, the J gene TRBJ2-3; 7 nucleotides align to TRBD1. CDR1 and CDR2 from the germline V gene are SGHTA and FQGNSA. The CDR3 length is 14 residues. Trimming took 10 bases from V and 2 from J; bases not matched to a gene: 9. CDR3 in amino acids: CATTRDRDTDTQYF. CDR3 nucleotides: TGTGCCACCACTAGGGACAGAGACACAGATACGCAGTATTTT.

This clonotype was detected ten times or more. CDR3 nucleotide sequence: TGTGCCAGCAGTCTCCAGGCTTGGAACACTGAAGCTTTCTTT. It encodes CASSLQAWNTEAFF. V is TRBV6-2 or TRBV6-3 and J is TRBJ1-1; D ambiguous. The CDR3 runs 14 residues. CDR1 and CDR2 (germline): MNHEY, SVGEGT. V lost 5 bases, J lost 1 base, and 11 bases lay in between.

V and J are TRBV6-2 or TRBV6-3 and TRBJ2-4; D gene uncertain. The germline V gene has CDR1 MNHEY and CDR2 SVGEGT. The V and J ends lost 2 bases and 5 bases respectively, with 13 bases between them. The CDR3 spans 15 residues. The CDR3 here is CASSYPGLRENIQYF. The CDR3, as DNA: TGTGCCAGCAGTTACCCCGGTTTAAGGGAAAACATTCAGTACTTC.

This clonotype was seen repeatedly, ten times or more. The rearrangement uses TRBV6-2 or TRBV6-3 and TRBJ1-1; 7 bases align to TRBD1. The germline V gene encodes CDR1 MNHEY and CDR2 SVGEGT. This CDR3 spans 14 amino acids. Trimming took 6 bases from V and 11 from J; bases not matched to a gene: 15. The DNA for the CDR3 is TGTGCCAGCAGCACGCCAAGACAGGGAATCGTGGCTTTCTTT. It specifies CASSTPRQGIVAFF.

This clonotype came up many times. The chain employs TRBV20-1 and TRBJ2-7; D gene uncertain. Germline V lookup: CDR1 DFQATT, CDR2 SNEGSKA (reference sequence). Trimming took off 5 bases at V and 4 bases at J, with 24 bases between the two ends. This CDR3 is built from 16 residues. This CDR3 is CSALRLQDLKVYEQYF. DNA for the CDR3: TGCAGTGCTTTAAGATTGCAGGATCTTAAAGTTTACGAGCAGTACTTC.

J is TRBJ2-3 and V is TRBV5-1; 7 bases align to TRBD2. The V and J ends lost 3 bases and 5 bases, in that order; junction bases with no gene match: 12. There are 16 residues in the CDR3. Germline values: CDR1 SGHRS, CDR2 YFSETQ. CDR3 region: CASSSHGGSTVDTQYF. In DNA form, the CDR3 reads TGCGCCAGCAGCTCCCACGGCGGGAGCACTGTAGATACGCAGTATTTT.

This clonotype was recorded at least ten times. Written as DNA, the CDR3 is TGCAGTGCTAGGGCAGGGGTTATCTATGGCTACACCTTC. Encoded protein: CSARAGVIYGYTF. The chain carries TRBV20-1 and TRBJ1-2, with a tentative D call TRBD1 (6 bases). The V gene lost 3 bases and the J gene lost 4 bases, with 12 bases spanning the gap. The CDR3 consists of 13 residues. Per germline, CDR1 DFQATT and CDR2 SNEGSKA (reference sequence).

This clonotype appeared many times. The chain combines TRBV6-2 or TRBV6-3 with TRBJ2-6; no firm D call. V was shortened by 1 base and J by 1 base, with 8 bases between the two germline ends. The V gene's germline CDR1 is MNHEY and CDR2 SVGEGT. CDR3 length equals 16 residues. The CDR3 loop is CASSYFGVSGANVLTF. DNA of the CDR3: TGTGCCAGCAGTTACTTTGGGGTATCTGGGGCCAACGTCCTGACTTTC.

This clonotype came up many times. J is TRBJ2-1 and V is TRBV3-1; 8 bases fit TRBD1. V gave up 1 base and J gave up 12 bases; unmatched junction bases: 11. The CDR3 runs 15 residues. Germline CDR1 reads LGHDT; CDR2 reads YNNKEL (reference sequence). The CDR3 reads CASSQGTGSPRGQFF. Written as DNA, the CDR3 is TGTGCCAGCAGCCAAGGGACAGGGTCCCCCAGGGGGCAGTTCTTC.

This clonotype was counted only a few times. The rearrangement uses TRBV20-1 and TRBJ2-1, with D unresolved. CDR3 size: 14 residues. CDR1 is DFQATT, CDR2 SNEGSKA, per germline (reference sequence). V was trimmed by 3 bases and J by 2 bases, leaving 11 bases between them. CDR3 sequence (DNA): TGCAGTGCTAGCGGAAAGTCGACCTACAATGAGCAGTTCTTC. Encoded protein: CSASGKSTYNEQFF.

The J gene is TRBJ1-1, the V gene TRBV12-3 or TRBV12-4; D unclear. Deletions cut 2 bases from V and 4 bases from J, with 11 bases between. The CDR3 is 14 residues long. CDR3 coding DNA: TGTGCCAGCAGTTTACAGGTTTTATCCACTGAAGCTTTCTTT. Encoded protein: CASSLQVLSTEAFF.

The chain recombines TRBV29-1 with TRBJ2-6; D is unresolved. The CDR3 runs 16 residues. In germline, CDR1 is SQVTM, CDR2 ANQGSEA. V was cut by 4 bases and J by 0 bases, with 13 bases left in between. CDR3 DNA sequence: TGCAGCGTTGCCGGCAGATCCCTCTCTGGGGCCAACGTCCTGACTTTC. Its translation is CSVAGRSLSGANVLTF. Combining the CDR3 with reference TRBV29-1 and TRBJ2-6 gives the whole variable domain SAVISQKPSRDICQRGTSLTIQCQVDSQVTMMFWYRQQPGQSLTLIATANQGSEATYESGFVIDKFPISRPNLTFSTLTVSNMSPEDSSIYLCSVAGRSLSGANVLTFGAGSRLTVL.

V usage is TRBV4-2 and J usage is TRBJ1-2; TRBD1 is a possible D gene (5 bases). CDR3 length equals 16 residues. Trimming removed 0 bases at V and 8 bases at J, with 19 bases between. The germline V gene has CDR1 LGHNA and CDR2 YNFKEQ. CDR3 nucleotide sequence: TGTGCCAGCAGCCAAGATGGTTCCGGGGGATCTGACGGCTACACCTTC. This translates into CASSQDGSGGSDGYTF.

This clonotype appeared many times. The chain is built from TRBV20-1 and TRBJ1-1, with a possible D match to TRBD1 (5 bases). The CDR3 runs 13 residues. The V end was cut by 6 bases, the J end by 3 bases, with 14 bases between. Looked up from germline, CDR1 is DFQATT and CDR2 is SNEGSKA (reference sequence). CDR3 nucleotide sequence: TGCAGTGCCGGCAGGGAATGGGACACTGAAGCTTTCTTT. Amino acid sequence: CSAGREWDTEAFF.

This clonotype was picked up a small number of times. The chain links TRBV7-9 to TRBJ1-3; D call uncertain. This CDR3 contains 13 residues. V dropped 5 bases and J dropped 3 bases, with 8 bases sitting between them. Germline V lookup: CDR1 SEHNR, CDR2 FQNEAQ (reference sequence). CDR3 residues: CASSRVVGNTIYF. The CDR3 DNA is TGTGCCAGCAGCAGGGTAGTTGGAAACACCATATATTTT.